These 5 T cell receptor beta chains came from one sample sequenced in a study of blood T cell repertoires in COVID-19. Clones were sequenced by immunoSEQ multiplex PCR, and TCRdb holds only the in-frame ones, with some missing. The table lists hundreds of thousands of clones, 85% to 90% of them singletons. The specimen was PBMCs or T cells enriched from blood (not recorded which). These TCRs come from a man younger than 40 who had recovered from COVID-19.

V usage is TRBV3-1 (or the pseudogene TRBV3-2) and J usage is TRBJ1-1; D unclear. Germline V lookup: CDR1 LGHDT, CDR2 YNNKEL (reference sequence). The CDR3 totals 14 residues. V shed 1 base and J shed 1 base, with 7 bases lying between them. CDR3 amino acids: CASSQVGANTEAFF. The DNA for the CDR3 is TGTGCCAGCAGCCAAGTCGGAGCGAACACTGAAGCTTTCTTT.

This sequence joins TRBV2 and TRBJ2-1; 7 nucleotides agree with TRBD2. V gave up 8 bases and J gave up 4 bases; unmatched junction bases: 2. Germline assignment: CDR1 SNHLY and CDR2 FYNNEI. There are 12 residues in the CDR3. This CDR3 reads CASQGLYNEQFF. The CDR3 DNA reads TGTGCCAGCCAGGGACTATACAATGAGCAGTTCTTC.

The chain recombines TRBV3-1 (or the pseudogene TRBV3-2) with TRBJ2-1; 11 bases line up with TRBD2. The CDR3 is 16 residues long. After removal of 4 bases from V and 3 bases from J, the junction contained 5 bases not matched to a gene. In germline, CDR1 is LGHDT, CDR2 YNNKEL (reference sequence). In DNA, the CDR3 is TGTGCCAGCAGCCCATTTACTAGCGGGAGCTACAATGAGCAGTTCTTC. It is translated as CASSPFTSGSYNEQFF.

The gene calls are TRBV5-1 and TRBJ1-1, with 9 bases lining up with TRBD1. V was pared by 2 bases and J by 5 bases, with 10 bases of the junction left unmatched. CDR3 size: 16 residues. Germline CDR1 and CDR2: SGHRS and YFSETQ. This CDR3 is CASSLGQGQQQTEAFF. The CDR3 region has the DNA TGCGCCAGCAGCTTAGGACAGGGGCAACAACAAACTGAAGCTTTCTTT. Full variable domain (outside the CDR3, taken from reference TRBV5-1 and TRBJ1-1): KAGVTQTPRYLIKTRGQQVTLSCSPISGHRSVSWYQQTPGQGLQFLFEYFSETQRNKGNFPGRFSGRQFSNSRSEMNVSTLELGDSALYLCASSLGQGQQQTEAFFGQGTRLTVV.

J is TRBJ1-2 and V is TRBV7-9; 10 bases agree with TRBD1. Unmatched junction bases numbered 7, after V lost 5 bases and J lost 4 bases. This CDR3 is 15 amino acids long. Germline CDR1 SEHNR, CDR2 FQNEAQ (reference sequence). Here the CDR3 reads CASSPGQGLVYGYTF. The CDR3 DNA reads as TGTGCCAGCAGCCCGGGACAGGGGCTCGTCTATGGCTACACCTTC.